This TCR beta chain was documented in a study of blood T cell repertoires in COVID-19. Across the study: From the United States, Italy and Spain came samples of acute and convalescent COVID-19. Sources were T cells, B-cell-depleted T cells, or PBMCs; the material itself was cDNA or gDNA.

Per the original methods: Amplification of reference gene primers was used by the study to estimate nucleated cell counts. Clones were sequenced by immunoSEQ multiplex PCR, and TCRdb holds only the in-frame ones, with some missing. V and J calls and clone size are those listed in that table; D and trimming were worked out from the DNA. Here the sample spans fewer than 300,000 clones, around 86% being singletons. V gave up 6 bases and J gave up 0 bases; unmatched junction bases: 4. Germline CDR1 and CDR2: ENHRY and SYGVKD. CDR3 length: 15 amino acids. Sequenced material: peripheral blood. The receptor's source is a man aged 40-55 years who had recovered from COVID-19. The gene calls are TRBV10-3 and TRBJ2-7; 11 bases map to TRBD2. As DNA, the CDR3 is TGTGCCATCAGGACTAGCGGGGCCAGCTCCTACGAGCAGTACTTC. Protein: CAIRTSGASSYEQYF.